A single sample gave rise to the 27 T cell receptor beta chains below, sequenced in a study of blood T cell repertoires in COVID-19. The method was immunoSEQ multiplex PCR; TCRdb's version includes in-frame clones alone and lacks a portion of them. Found here are 400,000 or so clones, less than 95% of them singletons; the top ten hold 0.6%. Sequencing input: PBMCs or T cells enriched from blood (not recorded which). The receptors derive from a man younger than 30 who had recovered from COVID-19.

This chain links TRBV29-1 with TRBJ2-3; 11 nucleotides align to TRBD2. The CDR3 spans 15 residues. The germline V gene encodes CDR1 SQVTM and CDR2 ANQGSEA. The V gene end was trimmed by 6 bases and the J gene end by 0 bases; junction bases not matched to a gene: 5. The CDR3 bases are TGCAGCGTCCCGAGGACTAGCGGGAGCACAGATACGCAGTATTTT. It is translated as CSVPRTSGSTDTQYF.

This clone was seen a single time. The rearrangement links TRBV30 to TRBJ1-4; TRBD1 matches 9 bases. There are 15 residues in the CDR3. Trimming at V came to 3 bases and at J to 5 bases, leaving 7 bases not matched to a gene. Per the germline V gene, CDR1 is GTSNPN and CDR2 is SVGIG (reference sequence). CDR3 in amino acids: CAWRRTGTGNEKLFF. The CDR3 bases are TGTGCCTGGAGAAGGACCGGGACAGGGAATGAAAAACTGTTTTTT.

The gene calls are TRBV5-4 and TRBJ1-1, with D possibly being TRBD1 (5 bases). With 4 bases removed from V and 1 base from J, the gap between germline ends came to 14 bases. In germline, CDR1 is SGHNT, CDR2 YYREEE (reference sequence). The CDR3 loop spans 15 amino acids. CDR3 in DNA: TGTGCCAGCAGCCCGGGGGTCGGGACGAACACTGAAGCTTTCTTT. It specifies CASSPGVGTNTEAFF. Based on the CDR3 plus reference TRBV5-4 and TRBJ1-1, the full variable domain is ETGVTQSPTHLIKTRGQQVTLRCSSQSGHNTVSWYQQALGQGPQFIFQYYREEENGRGNFPPRFSGLQFPNYSSELNVNALELDDSALYLCASSPGVGTNTEAFFGQGTRLTVV.

This sequence joins TRBV18 and TRBJ1-3; D not resolved. Germline V gives CDR1 KGHSH, CDR2 LQKENI. Trimming stripped 3 bases from V and 1 base from J, with 10 bases between. The CDR3 loop spans 15 amino acids. The DNA for the CDR3 is TGTGCCAGCTCACCTACGGGTTGGTCTGGAAACACCATATATTTT. Its translation is CASSPTGWSGNTIYF.

The chain combines TRBV5-1 with TRBJ2-7; 8 bases match TRBD1. Unmatched junction bases numbered 1, after V lost 3 bases and J lost 2 bases. The CDR3 contains 13 residues. CDR1 and CDR2 (germline): SGHRS, YFSETQ. The CDR3 DNA reads TGCGCCAGCAGCTGGACAGGGCCCTACGAGCAGTACTTC. Protein product: CASSWTGPYEQYF.

The chain links TRBV5-1 to TRBJ2-7, with 10 nucleotides matching TRBD1. CDR3 length: 16 amino acids. Trimming removed 0 bases from V and 2 bases from J; junction bases left unmatched: 5. CDR1 is SGHRS, CDR2 YFSETQ, per germline. CDR3 sequence reads: CASSLGGQGKTYEQYF. CDR3 DNA: TGCGCCAGCAGCTTGGGGGGACAGGGGAAAACCTACGAGCAGTACTTC.

The gene calls are TRBV3-1 (or the pseudogene TRBV3-2) and TRBJ2-5, with 8 bases that match TRBD2. The CDR3 totals 17 residues. Germline V gene sequence: CDR1 LGHDT, CDR2 YNNKEL (reference sequence). J lost 5 bases, V lost 0 bases, and 11 bases had no gene match. Here the CDR3 reads CASSQDRVAGRAETQYF. DNA of the CDR3: TGTGCCAGCAGCCAAGATAGGGTAGCGGGGAGGGCGGAGACCCAGTACTTC.

The rearrangement uses TRBV18 and TRBJ1-2; 7 bases fit TRBD1. Per germline, CDR1 KGHSH and CDR2 LQKENI. The CDR3 contains 15 residues. The V and J ends lost 1 base and 6 bases, in that order; junction bases with no gene match: 8. The CDR3 loop is CASSPQSQGSHGYTF. DNA of the CDR3: TGTGCCAGCTCACCACAATCACAGGGGAGTCATGGCTACACCTTC.

This clone has a handful of counts. The chain recombines TRBV9 with TRBJ2-2; D not certain. CDR3 length: 13 amino acids. The V gene's germline CDR1 is SGDLS and CDR2 YYNGEE. Trimming pared 3 bases from V and 7 bases from J, leaving 10 bases between. The chain's CDR3 is CASSARLGGELFF. For the CDR3, the DNA is TGTGCCAGCAGCGCCCGACTCGGCGGGGAGCTGTTTTTT.

V gene TRBV10-1 combines with J gene TRBJ2-1; 10 bases line up with TRBD2. After removal of 8 bases from V and 10 bases from J, the junction contained 8 bases not matched to a gene. CDR3 size: 13 residues. CDR1 is WNHNN, CDR2 SYGVQD, per germline (reference sequence). The CDR3 region is CASGSASGGEQFF. The CDR3 bases are TGCGCCAGCGGGTCGGCTAGCGGGGGAGAGCAGTTCTTC.

The chain links TRBV10-3 to TRBJ2-7, with 10 bases identical to TRBD1. Losses at the gene ends were 6 bases for V and 6 bases for J; bases not matched to a gene: 11. CDR3 size: 15 residues. Germline CDR1 ENHRY, CDR2 SYGVKD. CDR3 loop: CAIRAGTGDGVEQYF. DNA of the CDR3: TGTGCCATCAGGGCGGGGACAGGGGATGGGGTCGAGCAGTACTTC.

The chain links TRBV5-4 to TRBJ1-1; tentatively, D is TRBD1 (6 bases). This CDR3 is built from 14 residues. With 4 bases removed from V and 6 bases from J, the gap between germline ends came to 16 bases. Germline lookup yields CDR1 SGHNT and CDR2 YYREEE (reference sequence). As DNA, the CDR3 is TGTGCCAGCAGCAAAAGGTTAGGGGGTTCTGAAGCTTTCTTT. Its protein product is CASSKRLGGSEAFF.

The CDR3 nucleotides read TGTGCCAGCAGCCAAGAGGCAGAACAAGAGACCCAGTACTTC. Amino acid sequence: CASSQEAEQETQYF. The V call is TRBV14, the J call TRBJ2-5; D is ambiguous. CDR3 length: 14 amino acids. Deletions cut 0 bases from V and 2 bases from J, with 7 bases between. Germline CDR1 reads SGHDN; CDR2 reads FVKESK.

The chain employs TRBV10-3 and TRBJ2-7, with a tentative D call TRBD1 (6 bases). The CDR3 spans 12 residues. The germline V gene encodes CDR1 ENHRY and CDR2 SYGVKD. With 7 bases removed from V and 3 bases from J, the gap between germline ends came to 10 bases. The CDR3 DNA is TGTGCCATCACTGGACAGAGCTACGAGCAGTACTTC. This translates into CAITGQSYEQYF.

J is TRBJ1-4 and V is TRBV19; 8 bases agree with TRBD1. The CDR3 spans 14 residues. V shed 6 bases, J shed 4 bases, and the junction held 4 bases outside the gene matches. Looked up from germline, CDR1 is LNHDA and CDR2 is SQIVND (reference sequence). CDR3 loop: CASRDRAINEKLFF. The CDR3 DNA reads TGTGCCAGTAGGGACAGGGCAATTAATGAAAAACTGTTTTTT.

The CDR3 DNA follows: TGTGCCACCTCTATCACCGGGGAGCTGTTTTTT. This translates into CATSITGELFF. The chain links TRBV19 to TRBJ2-2; D unclear. Germline V gives CDR1 LNHDA, CDR2 SQIVND (reference sequence). The ends were cut back, 10 bases at V and 4 bases at J, with 7 bases in the middle. CDR3 length: 11 residues.

J is TRBJ2-7 and V is TRBV18, with TRBD1 matching 10 bases. Trimming at V came to 0 bases and at J to 7 bases, leaving 3 bases not matched to a gene. Per germline, CDR1 KGHSH and CDR2 LQKENI. The CDR3 is made up of 14 amino acids. CDR3 sequence: CASSPPGQGMEQYF. For the CDR3, the DNA is TGTGCCAGCTCACCACCGGGACAGGGGATGGAGCAGTACTTC.

The chain combines TRBV7-2 with TRBJ2-5; unclear D gene. CDR1 is SGHTA, CDR2 FQGNSA, per germline. This CDR3 spans 14 amino acids. Trimming took off 5 bases at V and 1 base at J, with 11 bases between the two ends. The CDR3 here is CASSTGRFQETQYF. The CDR3 DNA reads as TGTGCCAGCAGCACCGGTCGGTTCCAAGAGACCCAGTACTTC. Using reference TRBV7-2 and TRBJ2-5 for the parts outside the CDR3, the full variable domain is GAGVSQSPSNKVTEKGKDVELRCDPISGHTALYWYRQSLGQGLEFLIYFQGNSAPDKSGLPSDRFSAERTGGSVSTLTIQRTQQEDSAVYLCASSTGRFQETQYFGPGTRLLVL.

The chain joins TRBV5-1 to TRBJ2-2; 12 nucleotides line up with TRBD2. Germline V gene lookup returns CDR1 SGHRS and CDR2 YFSETQ. The V gene end was trimmed by 0 bases and the J gene end by 6 bases; junction bases not matched to a gene: 12. This CDR3 is 19 amino acids long. The CDR3 DNA reads TGCGCCAGCAGCTTGGAAGCTAGCGGGAGGGCCCTCTTAGCCGGGGAGCTGTTTTTT. Translating gives CASSLEASGRALLAGELFF.

This clone was detected once. This chain uses TRBV7-9 with TRBJ1-1, with a weak D call TRBD1 (6 bases). Looked up from germline, CDR1 is SEHNR and CDR2 is FQNEAQ (reference sequence). The CDR3 spans 13 residues. Trimming took 1 base from V and 11 from J, leaving 14 bases between them. CDR3 sequence: CASSLDQGRRAFF. The CDR3 nucleotides are TGTGCCAGCAGCTTAGATCAGGGGCGGAGGGCTTTCTTT.

The rearrangement uses TRBV10-1 and TRBJ2-3; D possibly corresponds to TRBD2 (5 bases). V gave up 6 bases and J gave up 6 bases, with 13 bases separating them. The CDR3 runs 13 residues. CDR1 and CDR2 (germline): WNHNN, SYGVQD (reference sequence). The CDR3 here is CASSRDPQDTQYF. The CDR3 nucleotides read TGCGCCAGCAGCCGGGATCCCCAGGATACGCAGTATTTT.

The chain combines TRBV7-9 with TRBJ1-4; TRBD1 might be the D (5 bases). CDR1 is SEHNR, CDR2 FQNEAQ, per germline (reference sequence). This CDR3 has 13 residues. V was trimmed by 5 bases and J by 7 bases, leaving 11 bases between them. Here the CDR3 DNA reads TGTGCCAGCAGCGCCCAGGGAAGTGAAAAACTGTTTTTT. Protein product: CASSAQGSEKLFF.

This CDR3 reads CASTGGAKDTQYF. Here the CDR3 DNA reads TGTGCCAGCACCGGGGGGGCTAAAGATACGCAGTATTTT. The chain has TRBV5-4 and TRBJ2-3; 8 bases fit TRBD2. There are 13 residues in the CDR3. The V gene's germline CDR1 is SGHNT and CDR2 YYREEE (reference sequence). Unmatched junction bases numbered 5, after V lost 6 bases and J lost 5 bases.

The chain uses TRBV3-1 (or the pseudogene TRBV3-2) and TRBJ1-3, with 7 positions matching TRBD1. The ends lost 4 bases at V and 0 bases at J; junction bases unmatched: 3. CDR3 size: 15 residues. Per germline, CDR1 LGHDT and CDR2 YNNKEL (reference sequence). The CDR3 is CASSRGTVSGNTIYF. DNA of the CDR3: TGTGCCAGCAGCCGGGGGACAGTCTCTGGAAACACCATATATTTT.

J is TRBJ1-2 and V is TRBV12-3 or TRBV12-4; the D is unclear. The V gene lost 6 bases and the J gene lost 6 bases, with 8 bases spanning the gap. This CDR3 has 11 residues. For the CDR3, the DNA is TGTGCCAGCAGGGGGAGTCATGGCTACACCTTC. Encoded protein: CASRGSHGYTF.

V usage is TRBV3-1 (or the pseudogene TRBV3-2) and J usage is TRBJ1-3, with D hard to call. The germline V gene has CDR1 LGHDT and CDR2 YNNKEL (reference sequence). The CDR3 is 20 amino acids. V lost 0 bases and J lost 0, with 21 bases in between. The CDR3 DNA follows: TGTGCCAGCAGCCAAGACGTCGGGGTGGGAGCGGGCGGCTCTGGAAACACCATATATTTT. Residues: CASSQDVGVGAGGSGNTIYF.

This rearrangement joins TRBV2 to TRBJ1-5, with 7 positions matching TRBD1. CDR3 length equals 18 residues. The ends lost 4 bases at V and 4 bases at J; junction bases unmatched: 16. CDR1 SNHLY and CDR2 FYNNEI come from the germline V gene. The CDR3, as DNA: TGTGCCAGCAGTGGTCCGCCAATGTGGGACAGCATAAATCAGCCCCAGCATTTT. The encoded protein is CASSGPPMWDSINQPQHF. Together with reference TRBV2 and TRBJ1-5, the CDR3 gives the full variable domain: EPEVTQTPSHQVTQMGQEVILRCVPISNHLYFYWYRQILGQKVEFLVSFYNNEISEKSEIFDDQFSVERPDGSNFTLKIRSTKLEDSAMYFCASSGPPMWDSINQPQHFGDGTRLSIL.